The 26 T cell receptor beta chains below all came from one sample that was sequenced in a study of CD8 T cells in ankylosing spondylitis. TCRdb processed the 5' RACE reads anew with MiXCR; each CDR3 protein has one entry. The table lists 200,000 to 250,000 distinct CDR3 sequences, about 10% of them singletons. The sequencing input was blood, either unsorted or a sorted T cell fraction (not recorded which). The receptors were gathered from a male donor with ankylosing spondylitis or in good health (not recorded which).

The chain couples TRBV29-1 to TRBJ2-7; 10 bases are a match to TRBD2. The length of the CDR3 is 14 residues. Germline values: CDR1 SQVTM, CDR2 ANQGSEA. With 7 bases clipped from V and 6 bases from J, the junction kept 12 bases outside the gene matches. CDR3 coding DNA: TGCAGCGCCCTAGAGCGGGAGGGCTCGGCCGAGCAGTACTTC. Its protein product is CSALEREGSAEQYF.

The sample holds many counts of this clonotype. The chain combines TRBV3-1 with TRBJ1-1; no definite D call. The CDR3 runs 13 residues. V lost 2 bases and J 0 bases, leaving 4 bases between the germline ends. Germline lookup yields CDR1 LGHDT and CDR2 YNNKEL (reference sequence). CDR3 in amino acids: CASSQNMNTEAFF. DNA of the CDR3: TGTGCCAGCAGCCAAAACATGAACACTGAAGCTTTCTTT.

This clonotype has only one observation. A much larger clonotype is one base distant, so this may be a read error. The chain carries TRBV24-1 and TRBJ2-3; D tentatively fits TRBD1 or TRBD2 (5 bases each). V lost 8 bases and J lost 6, with 14 bases in between. Germline V lookup: CDR1 KGHDR, CDR2 SFDVKD. This CDR3 is built from 13 residues. The CDR3 nucleotides are TGTGCCACCATTGGGGACCATCAGGATACGCAGTATTTT. It translates to CATIGDHQDTQYF.

J is TRBJ1-2 and V is TRBV5-1, with a tentative D call TRBD1 (6 bases). The CDR3 is 16 residues long. V shed 1 base and J shed 2 bases, with 15 bases lying between them. Germline assignment: CDR1 SGHRS and CDR2 YFSETQ. The CDR3 nucleotides are TGCGCCAGCAGCTTGAGGACAGCTAGGACCAACTATGGCTACACCTTC. It is translated as CASSLRTARTNYGYTF.

This clonotype was seen at least ten times. CDR3 sequence (DNA): TGCGCCAGCAGCCCAGGGGACATTCTATCCACTGAAGCTTTCTTT. It yields the protein CASSPGDILSTEAFF. The rearrangement links TRBV5-1 to TRBJ1-1; perhaps TRBD1 as D (6 bases). The CDR3 covers 15 residues. The V gene lost 4 bases and the J gene lost 4 bases, with 17 bases spanning the gap. Germline V CDR1 and CDR2: SGHRS, YFSETQ.

This clonotype was picked up many times. The genes are TRBV5-1 and TRBJ2-1, with D unclear. The V gene's germline CDR1 is SGHRS and CDR2 YFSETQ. The V gene lost 0 bases and the J gene lost 8 bases, with 21 bases spanning the gap. This CDR3 spans 17 amino acids. CDR3 sequence: CASSLVINRAGVDEQFF. The CDR3 bases are TGCGCCAGCAGCTTGGTTATCAACCGGGCTGGGGTAGATGAGCAGTTCTTC.

Remarks on this clonotype: A junction boundary mismatches the germline segment, possibly from a read error. V usage is TRBV12-5 and J usage is TRBJ2-1; D remains unclear. Germline V lookup: CDR1 LGHNT, CDR2 FRNRAP. This CDR3 has 12 residues. The CDR3 reads CAGGLVHIPGFF. The CDR3 DNA follows: TGTGCTGGTGGTTTGGTACACATCCCAGGGTTCTTC.

This clonotype was detected ten times or more. The rearrangement links TRBV7-9 to TRBJ2-7, with D perhaps given as TRBD1 or TRBD2 (5 bases each). The CDR3 length is 13 residues. V lost 1 base and J lost 3, with 7 bases in between. Germline V gene data show CDR1 as SEHNR and CDR2 as FQNEAQ (reference sequence). The CDR3 spells CASSLGGDYEQYF. CDR3 bases: TGTGCCAGCAGCTTAGGAGGGGACTACGAGCAGTACTTC.

Only one count was recorded for this clonotype. J is TRBJ2-7 and V is TRBV13, with D hard to call. V lost 0 bases and J lost 6, with 12 bases in between. Germline V lookup: CDR1 PRHDT, CDR2 FYEKMQ (reference sequence). This CDR3 has 14 amino acids. The CDR3 bases are TGTGCCAGCAGCTTAGGGCCCGGCCGCGTCGAGCAGTACTTC. This sequence encodes CASSLGPGRVEQYF.

This clonotype appeared many times. The V gene is TRBV20-1, the J gene TRBJ2-7, with 8 positions matching TRBD1. This CDR3 region has 14 residues. V dropped 5 bases and J dropped 5; count of bases not matched to a gene: 11. CDR1 is DFQATT, CDR2 SNEGSKA, per germline (reference sequence). The CDR3 loop reads CSALTARGRDEQYF. The CDR3 nucleotides are TGCAGTGCTTTAACAGCCAGGGGGCGGGACGAGCAGTACTTC.

This clonotype was counted many times. V is TRBV5-1 and J is TRBJ1-1, with D possibly TRBD1 on 5 matching bases. This CDR3 comprises 13 residues. V dropped 0 bases and J dropped 4 bases, with 7 bases sitting between them. Germline assignment: CDR1 SGHRS and CDR2 YFSETQ. In DNA, the CDR3 is TGCGCCAGCAGCTTGGAGGGGACCACTGAAGCTTTCTTT. This sequence encodes CASSLEGTTEAFF.

This chain uses TRBV7-2 with TRBJ2-1; 9 bases are a match to TRBD2. This CDR3 has 16 amino acids. From germline, CDR1 is SGHTA and CDR2 FQGNSA. Trimming removed 3 bases from V and 3 bases from J; junction bases left unmatched: 6. The CDR3 DNA reads TGTGCCAGCAGCTTCCAAGGGACTAGCAGCTACAATGAGCAGTTCTTC. It specifies CASSFQGTSSYNEQFF. Full variable domain (remainder filled in from reference TRBV7-2 and TRBJ2-1): GAGVSQSPSNKVTEKGKDVELRCDPISGHTALYWYRQSLGQGLEFLIYFQGNSAPDKSGLPSDRFSAERTGGSVSTLTIQRTQQEDSAVYLCASSFQGTSSYNEQFFGPGTRLTVL.

Ten or more counts support this clonotype. This rearrangement joins TRBV6-5 to TRBJ1-1; possible D gene TRBD1, 6 bases. CDR1 is MNHEY and CDR2 is SVGAGI in the germline V gene. This CDR3 has 15 residues. V gave up 0 bases and J gave up 2 bases, with 10 bases separating them. The CDR3 nucleotides read TGTGCCAGCAGTTACTCGACAGGAGCAAACACTGAAGCTTTCTTT. Translating gives CASSYSTGANTEAFF.

Many counts were recorded for this clonotype. The chain couples TRBV9 to TRBJ2-2; D unresolved. CDR3 size: 13 residues. CDR1 is SGDLS, CDR2 YYNGEE, per germline. The V and J ends lost 3 bases and 6 bases respectively, with 9 bases between them. The chain's CDR3 is CASSGGHPGELFF. The DNA for the CDR3 is TGTGCCAGCAGCGGGGGTCATCCCGGGGAGCTGTTTTTT.

Many counts were recorded for this clonotype. The chain couples TRBV12-3 or TRBV12-4 to TRBJ2-1; the D is unclear. The CDR3 is 17 residues long. Between the trimmed V and J ends, which lost 3 bases and 9 bases, there was a span of 24 bases. For the CDR3, the DNA is TGTGCCAGCAGTTTTATCCCCGGGCGTAATCCGTATGGTGAGCAGTTCTTC. This gives the protein CASSFIPGRNPYGEQFF.

Comment on this clonotype: A read error is possible here, since a much larger clone lies one base away. The V and J genes are TRBV7-2 and TRBJ2-7, with D perhaps matching TRBD1 or TRBD2 (5 bases each). V was shortened by 5 bases and J by 6 bases, with 14 bases between the two germline ends. CDR3 length: 13 amino acids. CDR1 is SGHTA, CDR2 FQGNSA, per germline. The CDR3 coding sequence is TGTGCCAGCAGCCTCACGGGGCAGTCCGAGCAGTACTTC. Amino acids: CASSLTGQSEQYF.

The chain recombines TRBV29-1 with TRBJ2-2, with a possible D match to TRBD2 (5 bases). This CDR3 has 13 amino acids. Germline loops: CDR1 SQVTM, CDR2 ANQGSEA. The V end lost 7 bases, the J end lost 5 bases, and 14 bases lay between the germline ends. The CDR3 nucleotides are TGCAGCGGGGCGAGGGCCCGGACCGGGGAGCTGTTTTTT. This codes for CSGARARTGELFF.

This clonotype was seen repeatedly, ten times or more. V usage is TRBV4-2 and J usage is TRBJ1-2, with unresolved D. The CDR3 has 13 amino acids. Germline CDR1 and CDR2: LGHNA and YNFKEQ. V was clipped by 0 bases and J by 13 bases, with 15 bases between them. CDR3 loop: CASSQDSARACTF. The CDR3 DNA is TGTGCCAGCAGCCAAGATAGCGCGCGGGCCTGCACCTTC.

In DNA, the CDR3 is TGTGCCAGCTCACCAATGGGTGACTCCTACGAGCAGTACTTC. This codes for CASSPMGDSYEQYF. The rearrangement joins TRBV18 to TRBJ2-7; no firm D call. Trimming removed 2 bases from V and 0 bases from J, with 8 bases in between. The CDR3 has 14 residues. Germline CDR1 reads KGHSH; CDR2 reads LQKENI. Full variable domain (outside the CDR3, taken from reference TRBV18 and TRBJ2-7): NAGVMQNPRHLVRRRGQEARLRCSPMKGHSHVYWYRQLPEEGLKFMVYLQKENIIDESGMPKERFSAEFPKEGPSILRIQQVVRGDSAAYFCASSPMGDSYEQYFGPGTRLTVT.

At least ten counts were recorded for this clonotype. V usage is TRBV15 and J usage is TRBJ2-5, with no clear D. V lost 0 bases and J lost 5, with 10 bases in between. This CDR3 is built from 14 residues. The germline CDR1 and CDR2 sequences are LNHNV and YYDKDF (reference sequence). The CDR3 region has the DNA TGTGCCACCAGCAGAGATCGACAACGGGAGACCCAGTACTTC. This gives the protein CATSRDRQRETQYF.

The chain joins TRBV28 to TRBJ2-3, with 8 bases identical to TRBD1. The CDR3 is made up of 15 amino acids. The V gene's germline CDR1 is MDHEN and CDR2 SYDVKM. J was trimmed by 3 bases and V by 4 bases; bases with no gene match: 6. This CDR3 reads CASSSPGQATDTQYF. The CDR3 bases are TGTGCCAGCAGTTCCCCGGGACAGGCGACAGATACGCAGTATTTT.

This clonotype has a single count. CDR3 DNA: TGTGCCAGCAGTTTATGGACCACTGAAGCTTTCTTT. This translates into CASSLWTTEAFF. The chain joins TRBV28 to TRBJ1-1; D ambiguous. The germline V gene encodes CDR1 MDHEN and CDR2 SYDVKM. V shed 0 bases and J shed 4 bases, with 3 bases lying between them. The CDR3 extends over 12 amino acids.

This clonotype was found a few times. This may come from a read error, since a much larger clone is one base off. This is likely a read error, given that the CDR3 carries no conserved phenylalanine or tryptophan at its end. The chain carries TRBV20-1 and TRBJ1-1; possibly TRBD1 for D (6 bases). CDR1 is DFQATT and CDR2 is SNEGSKA in the germline V gene (reference sequence). The V end lost 4 bases, the J end lost 6 bases, and 15 bases lay between the germline ends. The CDR3 has 13 residues. The CDR3 nucleotides are TGCAGTGCTAAACAGACAGGAGGAGCTGAAGCTTTCATT. It translates to CSAKQTGGAEAFI.

This clonotype occurred many times. The chain uses TRBV7-8 and TRBJ2-1; TRBD2 agrees at 9 bases. Trimming at V came to 0 bases and at J to 0 bases, leaving 9 bases not matched to a gene. Germline V gene sequence: CDR1 SGHVS, CDR2 FQNEAQ. The CDR3 consists of 19 residues. The CDR3 sequence: CASSLALTSGRLSYNEQFF. In DNA form, the CDR3 reads TGTGCCAGCAGCTTAGCGCTTACTAGCGGGCGCCTCTCCTACAATGAGCAGTTCTTC.

This clonotype appeared many times. The chain is built from TRBV5-1 and TRBJ2-1; D is unresolved. The CDR3 sequence is 12 residues long. V was shortened by 2 bases and J by 9 bases, with 9 bases between the two germline ends. Germline V gene sequence: CDR1 SGHRS, CDR2 YFSETQ. The CDR3 nucleotides are TGCGCCAGCAGCTTCATGGGGTTTGAGCAGTTCTTC. Protein: CASSFMGFEQFF.

This clonotype was counted many times. The V gene is TRBV5-1, the J gene TRBJ2-5, with 7 bases lining up with TRBD1. V was pared by 4 bases and J by 4 bases, with 10 bases of the junction left unmatched. The CDR3 extends over 15 amino acids. Per germline, CDR1 SGHRS and CDR2 YFSETQ. This CDR3 reads CASSILAYRGETQYF. The DNA for the CDR3 is TGCGCCAGCAGCATTCTGGCGTACAGGGGAGAGACCCAGTACTTC.